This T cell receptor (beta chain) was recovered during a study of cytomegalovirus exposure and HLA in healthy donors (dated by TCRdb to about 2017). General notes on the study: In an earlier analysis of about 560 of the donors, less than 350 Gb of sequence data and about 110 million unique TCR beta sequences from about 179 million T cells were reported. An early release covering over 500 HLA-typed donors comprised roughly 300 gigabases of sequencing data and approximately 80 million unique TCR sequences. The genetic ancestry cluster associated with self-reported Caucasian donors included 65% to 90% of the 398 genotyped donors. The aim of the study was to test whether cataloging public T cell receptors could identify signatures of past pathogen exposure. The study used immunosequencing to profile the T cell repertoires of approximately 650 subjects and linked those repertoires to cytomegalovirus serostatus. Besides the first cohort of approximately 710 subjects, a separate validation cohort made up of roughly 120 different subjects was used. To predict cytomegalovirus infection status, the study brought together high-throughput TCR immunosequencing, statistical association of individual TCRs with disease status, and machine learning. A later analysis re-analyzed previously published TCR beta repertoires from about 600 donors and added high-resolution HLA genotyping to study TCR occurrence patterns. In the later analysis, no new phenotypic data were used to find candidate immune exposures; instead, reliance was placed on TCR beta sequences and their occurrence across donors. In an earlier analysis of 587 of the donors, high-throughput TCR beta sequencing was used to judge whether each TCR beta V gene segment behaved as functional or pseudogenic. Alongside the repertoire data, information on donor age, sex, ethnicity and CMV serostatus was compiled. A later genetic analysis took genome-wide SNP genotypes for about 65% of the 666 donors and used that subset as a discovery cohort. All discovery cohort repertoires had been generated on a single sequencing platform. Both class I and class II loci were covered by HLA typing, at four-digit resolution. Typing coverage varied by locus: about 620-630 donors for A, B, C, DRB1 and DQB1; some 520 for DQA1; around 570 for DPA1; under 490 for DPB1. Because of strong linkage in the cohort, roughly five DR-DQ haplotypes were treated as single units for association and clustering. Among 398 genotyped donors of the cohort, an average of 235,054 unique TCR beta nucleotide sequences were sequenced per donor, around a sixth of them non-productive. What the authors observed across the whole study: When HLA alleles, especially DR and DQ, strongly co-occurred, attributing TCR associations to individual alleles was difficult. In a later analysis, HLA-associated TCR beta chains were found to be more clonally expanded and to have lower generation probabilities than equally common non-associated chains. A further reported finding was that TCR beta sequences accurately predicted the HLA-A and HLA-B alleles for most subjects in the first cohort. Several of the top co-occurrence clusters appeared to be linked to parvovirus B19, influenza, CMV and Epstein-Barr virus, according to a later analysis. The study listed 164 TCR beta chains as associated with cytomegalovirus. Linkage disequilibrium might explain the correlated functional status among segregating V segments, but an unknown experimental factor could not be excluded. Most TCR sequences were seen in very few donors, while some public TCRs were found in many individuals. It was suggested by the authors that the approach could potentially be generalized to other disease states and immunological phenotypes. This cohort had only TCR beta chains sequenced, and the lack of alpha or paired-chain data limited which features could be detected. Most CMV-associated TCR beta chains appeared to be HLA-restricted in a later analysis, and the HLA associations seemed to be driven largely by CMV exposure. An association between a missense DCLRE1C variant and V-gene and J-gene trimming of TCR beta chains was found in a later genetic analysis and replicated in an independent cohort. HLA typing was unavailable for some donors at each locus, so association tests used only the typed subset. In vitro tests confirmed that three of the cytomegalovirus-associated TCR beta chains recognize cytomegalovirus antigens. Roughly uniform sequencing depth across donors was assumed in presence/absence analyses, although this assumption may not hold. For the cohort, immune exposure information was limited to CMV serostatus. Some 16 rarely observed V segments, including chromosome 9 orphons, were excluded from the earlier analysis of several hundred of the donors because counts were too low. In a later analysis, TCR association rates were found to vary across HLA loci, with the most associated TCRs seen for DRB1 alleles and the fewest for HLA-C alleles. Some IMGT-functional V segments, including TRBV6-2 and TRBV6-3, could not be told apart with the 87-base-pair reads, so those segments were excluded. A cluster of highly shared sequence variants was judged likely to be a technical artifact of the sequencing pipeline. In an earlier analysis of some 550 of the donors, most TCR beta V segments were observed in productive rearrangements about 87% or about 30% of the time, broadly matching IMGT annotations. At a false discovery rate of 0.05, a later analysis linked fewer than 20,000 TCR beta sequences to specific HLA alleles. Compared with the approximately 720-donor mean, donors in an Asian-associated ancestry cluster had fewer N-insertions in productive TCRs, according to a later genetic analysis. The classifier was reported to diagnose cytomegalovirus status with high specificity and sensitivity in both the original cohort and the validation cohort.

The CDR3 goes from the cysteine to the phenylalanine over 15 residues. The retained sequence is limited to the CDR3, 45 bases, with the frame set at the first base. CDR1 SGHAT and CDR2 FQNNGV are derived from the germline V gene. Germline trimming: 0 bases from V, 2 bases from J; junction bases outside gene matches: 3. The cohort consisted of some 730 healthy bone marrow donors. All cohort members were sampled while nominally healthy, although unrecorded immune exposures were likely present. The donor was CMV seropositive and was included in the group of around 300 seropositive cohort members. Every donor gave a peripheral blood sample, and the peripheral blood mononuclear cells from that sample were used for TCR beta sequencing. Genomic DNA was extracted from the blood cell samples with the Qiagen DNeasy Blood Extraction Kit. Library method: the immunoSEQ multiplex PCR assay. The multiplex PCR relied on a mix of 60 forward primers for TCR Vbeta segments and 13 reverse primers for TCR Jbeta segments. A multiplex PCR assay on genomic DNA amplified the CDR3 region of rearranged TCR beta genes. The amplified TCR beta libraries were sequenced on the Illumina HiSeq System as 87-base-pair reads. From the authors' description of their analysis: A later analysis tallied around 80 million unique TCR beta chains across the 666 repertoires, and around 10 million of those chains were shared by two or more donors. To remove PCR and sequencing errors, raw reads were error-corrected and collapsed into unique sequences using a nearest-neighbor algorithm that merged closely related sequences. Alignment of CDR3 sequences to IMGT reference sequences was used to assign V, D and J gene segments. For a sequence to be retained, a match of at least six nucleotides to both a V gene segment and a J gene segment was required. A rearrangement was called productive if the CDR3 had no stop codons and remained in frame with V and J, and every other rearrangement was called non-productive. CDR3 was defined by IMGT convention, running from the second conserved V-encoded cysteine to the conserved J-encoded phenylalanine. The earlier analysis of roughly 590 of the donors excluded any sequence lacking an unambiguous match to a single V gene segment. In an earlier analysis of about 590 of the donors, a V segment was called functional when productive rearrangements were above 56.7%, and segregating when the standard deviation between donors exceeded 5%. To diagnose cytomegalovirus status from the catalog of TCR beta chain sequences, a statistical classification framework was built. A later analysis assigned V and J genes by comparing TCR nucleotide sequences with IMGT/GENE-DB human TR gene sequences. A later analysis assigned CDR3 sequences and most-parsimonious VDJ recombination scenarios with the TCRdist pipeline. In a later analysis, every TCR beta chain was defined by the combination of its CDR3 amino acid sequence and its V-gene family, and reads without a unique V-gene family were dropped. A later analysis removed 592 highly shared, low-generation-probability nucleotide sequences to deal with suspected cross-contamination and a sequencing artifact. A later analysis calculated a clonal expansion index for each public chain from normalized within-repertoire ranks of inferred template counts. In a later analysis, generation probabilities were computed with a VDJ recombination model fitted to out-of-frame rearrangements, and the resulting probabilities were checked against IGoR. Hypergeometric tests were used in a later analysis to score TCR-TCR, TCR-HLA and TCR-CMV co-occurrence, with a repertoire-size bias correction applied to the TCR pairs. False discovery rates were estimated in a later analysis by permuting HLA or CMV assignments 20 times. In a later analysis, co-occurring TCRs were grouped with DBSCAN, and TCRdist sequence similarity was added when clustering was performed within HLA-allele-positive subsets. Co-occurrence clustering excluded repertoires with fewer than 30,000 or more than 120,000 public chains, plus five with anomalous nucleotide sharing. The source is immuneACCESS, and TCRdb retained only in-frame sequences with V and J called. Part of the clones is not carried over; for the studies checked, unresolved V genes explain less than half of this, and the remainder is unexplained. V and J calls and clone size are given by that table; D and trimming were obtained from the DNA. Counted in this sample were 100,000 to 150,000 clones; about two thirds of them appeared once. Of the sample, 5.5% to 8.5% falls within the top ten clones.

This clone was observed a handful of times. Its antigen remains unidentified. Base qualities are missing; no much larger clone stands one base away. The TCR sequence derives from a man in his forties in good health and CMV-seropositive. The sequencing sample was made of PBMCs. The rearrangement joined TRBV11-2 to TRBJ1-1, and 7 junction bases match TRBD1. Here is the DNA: TGTGCCAGCAGCTTAGATCGGACAGGTAACACTGAAGCTTTCTTT. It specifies CASSLDRTGNTEAFF. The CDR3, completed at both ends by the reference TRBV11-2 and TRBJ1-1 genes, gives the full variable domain EAGVAQSPRYKIIEKRQSVAFWCNPISGHATLYWYQQILGQGPKLLIQFQNNGVVDDSQLPKDRFSAERLKGVDSTLKIQPAKLEDSAVYLCASSLDRTGNTEAFFGQGTRLTVV.